This TCR beta chain appears in the sequencing data of a study of T cells in Graves' hyperthyroidism and ophthalmopathy. As for the study in general: Peripheral blood was secured at the point of initial diagnosis, before any treatment.

This clonotype was observed at least ten times. Amplified regions were TCR beta CDR3 sequences from RNA transcripts. Researchers ran a first-round RT-PCR on the TCR CDR3 using the HTBI primer set. TCRdb itself ran the multiplex PCR reads through MiXCR, one entry per CDR3 protein. Of hundreds of thousands of distinct CDR3 sequences listed, around 13% are singletons. Orbital computed tomography, thyroid ultrasound, serum thyroxine and TRAb, and clinical symptoms together informed the diagnoses. About 10 ml of fresh peripheral blood supplied the PBMCs. Sequenced: blood. The clonotype was recovered from a woman aged 18-35 years with Graves' hyperthyroidism.

The CDR3 coding sequence is TGTGCCAGCAGTTCATACCGATACGAGCAGTACTTC. Residues: CASSSYRYEQYF. V usage is TRBV28 and J usage is TRBJ2-7; unclear D gene. This CDR3 is 12 amino acids long. Germline CDR1 and CDR2: MDHEN and SYDVKM. V lost 4 bases, J lost 4 bases, and 8 bases lay in between.